A selection of T cell receptor beta chains follows, all from one sample in a study of blood T cell repertoires in COVID-19. Produced via immunoSEQ multiplex PCR; TCRdb's table is partial and in-frame only. The table has 100,000 or so clones, roughly 85% seen once. The material sequenced was peripheral blood. Receptors were obtained from a man aged 50-60 years with acute or convalescent COVID-19. The CDR3 runs from the conserved cysteine through the conserved F or W. D genes are given only for firm matches. Some rows mark clone size as missing; the rest say once, few, many or name a class of expanded clone.

D gene: TRBD2
J gene: TRBJ2-3
V gene: TRBV7-8
clone size: once
CDR3 protein: CASSLALAGGPTDTQYF
CDR3 DNA: TGTGCCAGCAGCTTAGCTCTAGCGGGGGGCCCCACAGATACGCAGTATTTT

D gene: .
J gene: TRBJ2-7
V gene: TRBV29-1
clone size: once
CDR3 protein: CSVSRDRYEQYF
CDR3 DNA: TGCAGCGTCTCAAGAGACAGGTACGAGCAGTACTTC

D gene: .
J gene: TRBJ1-2
V gene: TRBV2
clone size: .
CDR3 protein: CASSEAGNLPYGYTF
CDR3 DNA: TGTGCCAGCAGTGAAGCCGGGAACCTTCCCTATGGCTACACCTTC

D gene: TRBD1
J gene: TRBJ2-7
V gene: TRBV5-8
clone size: .
CDR3 protein: CASSFNRGFPYEQYF
CDR3 DNA: TGTGCCAGCAGCTTTAACAGGGGTTTCCCCTACGAGCAGTACTTC

D gene: .
J gene: TRBJ2-7
V gene: TRBV5-4
clone size: .
CDR3 protein: CASSLLTESYEQYF
CDR3 DNA: TGTGCCAGCAGCTTGCTTACAGAGTCCTACGAGCAGTACTTC

D gene: .
J gene: TRBJ2-7
V gene: TRBV30
clone size: many
CDR3 protein: CAWSLGRSEQYF
CDR3 DNA: TGTGCCTGGAGTCTGGGGCGGTCCGAGCAGTACTTC

D gene: TRBD1
J gene: TRBJ2-7
V gene: TRBV24-1
clone size: .
CDR3 protein: CATSDGGQGKQYF
CDR3 DNA: TGTGCCACCAGTGATGGCGGACAGGGGAAGCAGTACTTC

D gene: TRBD1
J gene: TRBJ1-2
V gene: TRBV6-5
clone size: .
CDR3 protein: CASIRDRGRYGYTF
CDR3 DNA: TGTGCCAGCATACGGGACAGGGGACGTTATGGCTACACCTTC

D gene: .
J gene: TRBJ1-1
V gene: TRBV30
clone size: .
CDR3 protein: CAWSQGLTEAFF
CDR3 DNA: TGTGCCTGGAGCCAGGGGTTGACTGAAGCTTTCTTT

D gene: TRBD1
J gene: TRBJ2-7
V gene: TRBV19
clone size: .
CDR3 protein: CASSRTGQPLEQYF
CDR3 DNA: TGTGCCAGTAGTAGGACAGGGCAACCCCTCGAGCAGTACTTC

D gene: .
J gene: TRBJ2-4
V gene: TRBV11-2
clone size: .
CDR3 protein: CASSLALFDSNIQYF
CDR3 DNA: TGTGCCAGCAGCTTAGCCCTCTTCGACAGTAACATTCAGTACTTC

D gene: .
J gene: TRBJ2-5
V gene: TRBV6-5
clone size: .
CDR3 protein: CAIRQGQETQYF
CDR3 DNA: TGTGCCATCCGTCAGGGGCAAGAGACCCAGTACTTC

D gene: TRBD1
J gene: TRBJ1-2
V gene: TRBV7-8
clone size: .
CDR3 protein: CASSRGTAPAGYTF
CDR3 DNA: TGTGCCAGCAGCCGAGGGACAGCCCCGGCCGGCTACACCTTC

D gene: TRBD1
J gene: TRBJ2-3
V gene: TRBV11-1
clone size: .
CDR3 protein: CASRNGQGTDTQYF
CDR3 DNA: TGTGCCAGCAGAAATGGACAGGGGACAGATACGCAGTATTTT

D gene: .
J gene: TRBJ2-1
V gene: TRBV5-5
clone size: once
CDR3 protein: CASSLSGEGYNEQFF
CDR3 DNA: TGTGCCAGCAGCTTGTCGGGAGAGGGGTACAATGAGCAGTTCTTC

D gene: .
J gene: TRBJ2-1
V gene: TRBV19
clone size: .
CDR3 protein: CASSRSFSSYNEQFF
CDR3 DNA: TGTGCCAGTAGCCGTTCCTTCAGCTCCTACAATGAGCAGTTCTTC

D gene: .
J gene: TRBJ1-3
V gene: TRBV10-3
clone size: .
CDR3 protein: CAISERGNSGNTIYF
CDR3 DNA: TGTGCCATCAGTGAGCGGGGGAACTCTGGAAACACCATATATTTT

D gene: .
J gene: TRBJ1-2
V gene: TRBV6-5
clone size: .
CDR3 protein: CASSYSDRFYGYTF
CDR3 DNA: TGTGCCAGCAGTTACTCCGACAGGTTTTATGGCTACACCTTC

D gene: .
J gene: TRBJ2-1
V gene: TRBV7-2
clone size: .
CDR3 protein: CASRTAGKNEQFF
CDR3 DNA: TGTGCCAGCAGAACGGCGGGGAAAAATGAGCAGTTCTTC

D gene: .
J gene: TRBJ1-5
V gene: TRBV2
clone size: .
CDR3 protein: CASSDPTRNQPQHF
CDR3 DNA: TGTGCCAGCAGTGACCCAACCAGAAATCAGCCCCAGCATTTT

D gene: .
J gene: TRBJ2-1
V gene: TRBV11-2
clone size: .
CDR3 protein: CASTLWRSYNEQFF
CDR3 DNA: TGTGCCAGCACCTTGTGGCGGTCCTACAATGAGCAGTTCTTC

D gene: TRBD2
J gene: TRBJ2-6
V gene: TRBV5-4
clone size: .
CDR3 protein: CASSSLAHLSGANVLTF
CDR3 DNA: TGTGCCAGCAGCTCACTAGCGCACCTCTCTGGGGCCAACGTCCTGACTTTC

D gene: .
J gene: TRBJ1-1
V gene: TRBV12-3/TRBV12-4
clone size: .
CDR3 protein: CASSSTASEAFF
CDR3 DNA: TGTGCCAGCAGCTCCACAGCTTCTGAAGCTTTCTTT

D gene: .
J gene: TRBJ1-5
V gene: TRBV4-1
clone size: once
CDR3 protein: CASSPWAGDHSNQPQHF
CDR3 DNA: TGCGCCAGCAGCCCGTGGGCAGGGGACCATAGCAATCAGCCCCAGCATTTT

D gene: TRBD2
J gene: TRBJ2-3
V gene: TRBV4-2
clone size: few
CDR3 protein: CASSQDEAGGPDTQYF
CDR3 DNA: TGTGCCAGCAGCCAAGATGAGGCGGGGGGGCCCGATACGCAGTATTTT

D gene: .
J gene: TRBJ1-2
V gene: TRBV10-3
clone size: .
CDR3 protein: CAISVSGESYGYTF
CDR3 DNA: TGTGCCATCAGTGTATCGGGGGAGAGCTATGGCTACACCTTC

D gene: TRBD1
J gene: TRBJ1-2
V gene: TRBV24-1
clone size: .
CDR3 protein: CATSTGGEWDYGYTF
CDR3 DNA: TGTGCCACCAGTACAGGGGGCGAGTGGGACTATGGCTACACCTTC

D gene: .
J gene: TRBJ2-3
V gene: TRBV5-1
clone size: .
CDR3 protein: CASSPPTGPPTDTQYF
CDR3 DNA: TGCGCCAGCAGCCCCCCGACAGGACCACCCACAGATACGCAGTATTTT

D gene: TRBD1
J gene: TRBJ1-1
V gene: TRBV10-1
clone size: .
CDR3 protein: CAIRTGALPTEAFF
CDR3 DNA: TGCGCCATTCGGACAGGGGCCCTTCCCACTGAAGCTTTCTTT

D gene: .
J gene: TRBJ2-3
V gene: TRBV25-1
clone size: .
CDR3 protein: CASSEWSGSTDTQYF
CDR3 DNA: TGTGCCAGCAGTGAATGGAGCGGTTCCACAGATACGCAGTATTTT

D gene: .
J gene: TRBJ2-2
V gene: TRBV14
clone size: once
CDR3 protein: CASSSKARAGGELFF
CDR3 DNA: TGTGCCAGCAGCAGTAAGGCGAGGGCGGGCGGGGAGCTGTTTTTT

D gene: .
J gene: TRBJ1-4
V gene: TRBV5-1
clone size: .
CDR3 protein: CASSLETGSRGKLFF
CDR3 DNA: TGCGCCAGCAGCTTGGAGACAGGCTCGCGCGGAAAACTGTTTTTT

D gene: .
J gene: TRBJ2-1
V gene: TRBV10-3
clone size: .
CDR3 protein: CATAGLYNEQFF
CDR3 DNA: TGTGCCACCGCGGGACTGTACAATGAGCAGTTCTTC

D gene: .
J gene: TRBJ1-1
V gene: TRBV5-1
clone size: once
CDR3 protein: CASSLGGDTEAFF
CDR3 DNA: TGCGCCAGCAGCTTGGGGGGCGACACTGAAGCTTTCTTT

D gene: .
J gene: TRBJ2-5
V gene: TRBV5-4
clone size: .
CDR3 protein: CASSTPTAYQETQYF
CDR3 DNA: TGTGCCAGCAGCACCCCGACTGCGTACCAAGAGACCCAGTACTTC

D gene: TRBD1
J gene: TRBJ2-5
V gene: TRBV7-8
clone size: .
CDR3 protein: CASSVGQVQETQYF
CDR3 DNA: TGTGCCAGCAGCGTAGGACAGGTCCAAGAGACCCAGTACTTC

D gene: .
J gene: TRBJ2-1
V gene: TRBV27
clone size: .
CDR3 protein: CASSPPRIVNEQFF
CDR3 DNA: TGTGCCAGCAGTCCCCCCAGGATCGTAAATGAGCAGTTCTTC

D gene: .
J gene: TRBJ1-1
V gene: TRBV11-2
clone size: .
CDR3 protein: CASSLHGVTEAFF
CDR3 DNA: TGTGCCAGCAGCTTACATGGAGTCACTGAAGCTTTCTTT

D gene: TRBD2
J gene: TRBJ2-1
V gene: TRBV12-3/TRBV12-4
clone size: .
CDR3 protein: CTSGRSYNEQFF
CDR3 DNA: TGTACCAGCGGGAGGTCCTACAATGAGCAGTTCTTC

D gene: TRBD1
J gene: TRBJ1-2
V gene: TRBV5-1
clone size: .
CDR3 protein: CASSEDRGVYGYTF
CDR3 DNA: TGCGCCAGCAGCGAGGACAGGGGCGTTTATGGCTACACCTTC

D gene: TRBD2
J gene: TRBJ2-7
V gene: TRBV11-3
clone size: .
CDR3 protein: CASSLAPTSGYEQYF
CDR3 DNA: TGTGCCAGCAGCTTAGCCCCGACTAGCGGGTACGAGCAGTACTTC

D gene: .
J gene: TRBJ1-2
V gene: TRBV27
clone size: .
CDR3 protein: CASSYSSNYGYTF
CDR3 DNA: TGTGCCAGCAGTTACAGTTCTAACTATGGCTACACCTTC

D gene: .
J gene: TRBJ2-7
V gene: TRBV30
clone size: .
CDR3 protein: CAWSVITGYEQYF
CDR3 DNA: TGTGCCTGGAGTGTAATCACAGGCTACGAGCAGTACTTC

D gene: TRBD1
J gene: TRBJ2-7
V gene: TRBV4-2
clone size: .
CDR3 protein: CASSQEIRTGSFYEQYF
CDR3 DNA: TGTGCCAGCAGCCAAGAAATACGGACAGGGTCTTTCTACGAGCAGTACTTC

D gene: .
J gene: TRBJ2-1
V gene: TRBV12-3/TRBV12-4
clone size: few
CDR3 protein: CASSFTGDEQFF
CDR3 DNA: TGTGCCAGCAGTTTCACCGGGGATGAGCAGTTCTTC